The text below deals with one T cell receptor (beta chain). What it binds is not known. The germline gives CDR1 KGHSH, CDR2 LQKENI. After removal of 6 bases from V and 4 bases from J, the junction contained 15 bases not matched to a gene. This CDR3 has 18 amino acids. As defined, naive CD8 cells were CD45RO-negative and positively selected for CCR7, with terminally differentiated effector memory CD45RA+ cells excluded. The donor population consisted of healthy HIV-negative adults with no recent acute infections or vaccinations. The donors, all of them Caucasian adults, lived in Nashville, Tennessee. This entry is derived from a study of shared clonotypes between healthy human individuals. In the authors' methods: Owing to the provision of junction-only sequences devoid of quality scores by immunoSEQ, filtering differed. The protocol was immunoSEQ multiplex PCR, while the TCRdb copy is restricted to in-frame clones and leaves out a portion. V and J calls and clone size are copied from that table; D and trimming were computed from the DNA. The top ten clones hold roughly 1% of a sample with some 2 million clones, around 96% of them seen once.

Study observations and caveats: Around 5% of naive CD4 clonotypes were common to several donors.

Specimen: naive CD8+ T cells sorted from blood. The V and J genes are TRBV18 and TRBJ2-2; the match to TRBD2 covers 9 bases. The sequence was obtained from a young man in good health. CDR3 protein: CASSPSPGGGAPTGELFF. The CDR3 DNA is TGTGCCAGCTCGCCCAGTCCCGGCGGGGGGGCCCCCACCGGGGAGCTGTTTTTT.